In this sample, the clone carrying this T cell receptor beta chain turned up a few times. As yet, its antigen is unknown. The sample is drawn from a study of CD8+ T cells in alopecia areata. Germline V gene data show CDR1 as PRHDT and CDR2 as FYEKMQ (reference sequence). The CDR3 consists of 13 residues. V was cut by 5 bases and J by 5 bases, with 12 bases left in between. Reverse transcription of extracted RNA yielded cDNA, which provided the sequencing template. The protocol was immunoSEQ multiplex PCR, while the TCRdb copy is restricted to in-frame clones and leaves out a portion. In the table there are over 150,000 clones, just over 55% of which are singletons. Study-wide results and caveats: Possibly because of HLA-related factors, TCR sharing was less clear across patients than in mice. Lesional scalp, notably in alopecia totalis/universalis, had clonality above that of normal scalp.

The specimen was CD8+ T cells sorted from blood. The source is a human donor in good health. This sequence joins TRBV13 and TRBJ2-5; unclear D gene. The chain's CDR3 is CASSLRAGETQYF. For the CDR3, the DNA is TGTGCCAGCAGCCTACGGGCCGGGGAGACCCAGTACTTC.